This TCR beta chain is drawn from a study of monozygotic twins with inflammatory bowel disease. Study results and limitations: Researchers reported no repertoire similarity difference between concordant and discordant twins, possibly from limited power.

CDR3 length equals 15 residues. Germline V gene sequence: CDR1 KGHSH, CDR2 LQKENI. Worth noting for this clonotype: Its antigen is currently unknown.

Through template switching, UMIs that included a 6-nucleotide sample barcode were added. TCRdb reprocessed the 5' RACE reads, with one entry per CDR3 protein and no DNA. Recorded here are approximately 400,000 distinct CDR3 sequences; the top ten clones represent roughly 2.5%. The sequenced sample consisted of blood. This sequence joins TRBV18 and TRBJ1-1. This receptor was taken from a human donor with ulcerative colitis or Crohn's disease, or a healthy co-twin of an affected twin (not recorded which). CDR3 sequence reads: CASSPPSVRNTEAFF.